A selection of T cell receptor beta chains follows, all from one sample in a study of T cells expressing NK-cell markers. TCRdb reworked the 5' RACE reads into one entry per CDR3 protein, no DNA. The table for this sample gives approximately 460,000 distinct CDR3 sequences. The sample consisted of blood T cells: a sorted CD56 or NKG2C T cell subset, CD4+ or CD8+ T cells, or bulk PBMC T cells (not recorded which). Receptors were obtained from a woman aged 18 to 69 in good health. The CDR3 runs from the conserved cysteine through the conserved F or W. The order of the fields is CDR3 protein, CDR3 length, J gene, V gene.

CDR3 protein: CASSQDEGGREKLFF
CDR3 length: 15
J gene: TRBJ1-4
V gene: TRBV4-3

CDR3 protein: CASSLAGLARQFF
CDR3 length: 13
J gene: TRBJ2-1
V gene: TRBV6-5

CDR3 protein: CSARDYRSAQETQYF
CDR3 length: 15
J gene: TRBJ2-5
V gene: TRBV20-1

CDR3 protein: CASKGTSGDNEQFF
CDR3 length: 14
J gene: TRBJ2-1
V gene: TRBV12-3/TRBV12-4

CDR3 protein: CASGALAGRLGQYF
CDR3 length: 14
J gene: TRBJ2-7
V gene: TRBV6-2/TRBV6-3

CDR3 protein: CATNRGARSNEQFF
CDR3 length: 14
J gene: TRBJ2-1
V gene: TRBV6-1

CDR3 protein: CSARMTGGESPLHF
CDR3 length: 14
J gene: TRBJ1-6
V gene: TRBV20-1

CDR3 protein: CASSPRLAGVVEQFF
CDR3 length: 15
J gene: TRBJ2-1
V gene: TRBV4-2

CDR3 protein: CASSFWSSYNEQFF
CDR3 length: 14
J gene: TRBJ2-1
V gene: TRBV7-2

CDR3 protein: CASSQEERGYNEQFF
CDR3 length: 15
J gene: TRBJ2-1
V gene: TRBV4-2

CDR3 protein: CATSDPAGRANYGYTF
CDR3 length: 16
J gene: TRBJ1-2
V gene: TRBV24-1

CDR3 protein: CASSVGGQWTDTQYF
CDR3 length: 15
J gene: TRBJ2-3
V gene: TRBV9

CDR3 protein: CASSFGGRETDTQYF
CDR3 length: 15
J gene: TRBJ2-3
V gene: TRBV11-2

CDR3 protein: CASSTSLGGPYEQYF
CDR3 length: 15
J gene: TRBJ2-7
V gene: TRBV19

CDR3 protein: CASSSVTSGNIGELFF
CDR3 length: 16
J gene: TRBJ2-2
V gene: TRBV5-6